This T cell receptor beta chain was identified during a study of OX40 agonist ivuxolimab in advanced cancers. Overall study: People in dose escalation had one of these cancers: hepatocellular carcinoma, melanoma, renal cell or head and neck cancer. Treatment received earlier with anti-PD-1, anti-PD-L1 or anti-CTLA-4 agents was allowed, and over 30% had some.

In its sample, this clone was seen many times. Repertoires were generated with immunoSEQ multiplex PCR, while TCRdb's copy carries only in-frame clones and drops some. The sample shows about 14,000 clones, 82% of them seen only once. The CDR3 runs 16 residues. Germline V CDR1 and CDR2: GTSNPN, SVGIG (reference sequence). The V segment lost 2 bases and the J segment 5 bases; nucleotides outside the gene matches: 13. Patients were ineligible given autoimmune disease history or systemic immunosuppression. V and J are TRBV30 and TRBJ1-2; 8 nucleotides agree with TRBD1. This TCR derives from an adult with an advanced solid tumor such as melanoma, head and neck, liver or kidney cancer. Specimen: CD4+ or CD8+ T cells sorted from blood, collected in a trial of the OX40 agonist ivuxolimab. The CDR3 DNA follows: TGTGCCTGGAGTCAGCCAGGGGGCCCTGGGCGATATGGCTACACCTTC. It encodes CAWSQPGGPGRYGYTF. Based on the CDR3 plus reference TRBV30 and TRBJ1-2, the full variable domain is SQTIHQWPATLVQPVGSPLSLECTVEGTSNPNLYWYRQAAGRGLQLLFYSVGIGQISSEVPQNLSASRPQDRQFILSSKKLLLSDSGFYLCAWSQPGGPGRYGYTFGSGTRLTVV.